One T cell receptor beta chain is described in this entry. The data were obtained in a study of CD8 T cells in ankylosing spondylitis. In TCRdb, the 5' RACE reads were re-called with MiXCR into one record per CDR3 protein. The data show around 150,000 distinct CDR3 sequences, 30% to 35% seen once. The V end was cut by 2 bases, the J end by 1 base, with 6 bases between. The germline V gene encodes CDR1 SGDLS and CDR2 YYNGEE. The CDR3 is 13 residues long. This clonotype was obtained from a male donor with ankylosing spondylitis. The chain combines TRBV9 with TRBJ1-1; the D gene is possibly TRBD1 (5 bases). Sequencing was done on a sample of synovial fluid, either unsorted or a sorted T cell fraction (not recorded which). CDR3 sequence (DNA): TGTGCCAGCAGCGTGGACACGAACACTGAAGCTTTCTTT. It specifies CASSVDTNTEAFF.